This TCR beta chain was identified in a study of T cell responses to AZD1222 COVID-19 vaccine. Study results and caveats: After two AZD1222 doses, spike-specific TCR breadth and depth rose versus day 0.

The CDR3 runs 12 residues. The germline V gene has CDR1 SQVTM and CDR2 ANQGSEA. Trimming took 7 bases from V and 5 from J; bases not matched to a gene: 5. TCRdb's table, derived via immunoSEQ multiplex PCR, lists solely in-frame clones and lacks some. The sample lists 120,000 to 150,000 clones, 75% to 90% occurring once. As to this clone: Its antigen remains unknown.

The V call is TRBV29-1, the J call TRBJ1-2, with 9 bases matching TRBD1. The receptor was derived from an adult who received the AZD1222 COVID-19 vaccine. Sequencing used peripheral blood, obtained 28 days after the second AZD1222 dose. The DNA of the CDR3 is TGCAGCGCGGGACAGGGCCAATATGGCTACACCTTC. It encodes CSAGQGQYGYTF. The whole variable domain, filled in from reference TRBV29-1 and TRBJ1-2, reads SAVISQKPSRDICQRGTSLTIQCQVDSQVTMMFWYRQQPGQSLTLIATANQGSEATYESGFVIDKFPISRPNLTFSTLTVSNMSPEDSSIYLCSAGQGQYGYTFGSGTRLTVV.